The present T cell receptor (delta chain) was sequenced within a study of Vδ1+ human thymocytes. Whole-study findings and limits: Thymic TRG and TRD repertoires appeared highly polyclonal, with Gaussian CDR3 length distributions.

This clone showed up just a few times. Antigen unknown. The CDR3 loop spans 22 amino acids. J lost 0 bases, V lost 1 base, and 21 bases had no gene match. Germline V gene sequence: CDR1 TSWWSYY, CDR2 QGS. Alphabeta T cells were depleted, then CD3+ Vdelta1+ Vdelta2- thymocytes were FACS-sorted. RNA was extracted from the cells and then reverse transcribed. Multiplex PCR used pooled V-gene forward primers and a constant-region reverse primer to amplify CDR3s. TCRdb used CATT to re-call clones from the multiplex PCR reads. The repertoire holds tens of thousands of delta-chain clones, 25% to 30% seen once, with 1.6% in the top ten.

The TCR originated in a boy under two years old who had congenital heart surgery. V is TRDV1 and J is TRDJ1; 9 nucleotides agree with TRDD3. Sequenced sample: Vdelta1+ gamma-delta thymocytes from the thymus. Specified subset: FACS-sorted CD3+ TCRalphabeta- TCRVdelta1+ TCRVdelta2- thymocytes. The CDR3 sequence is CALGEPGLNPCTGGQYTDKLIF. CDR3 coding DNA: TGTGCTCTTGGGGAACCGGGCCTAAATCCTTGTACTGGGGGACAGTACACCGATAAACTCATCTTT.